The TCR beta chain under discussion was sequenced for a study of OX40 agonist ivuxolimab in advanced cancers. Overall study context: It was ivuxolimab, an agonistic anti-OX40 (CD134) antibody, that patients were treated with. Hepatocellular carcinoma, melanoma, renal cell or head and neck cancer affected the dose-escalation patients.

After removal of 4 bases from V and 3 bases from J, the junction contained 16 bases not matched to a gene. Germline V CDR1 and CDR2: SGHKS, YYEKEE (reference sequence). The CDR3 length is 17 residues. The method was immunoSEQ multiplex PCR; TCRdb's version includes in-frame clones alone and lacks a portion of them. Of 50,000 to 70,000 clones listed, approximately 90% are singletons. The rearrangement links TRBV5-5 to TRBJ2-7, with 7 bases lining up with TRBD1. The TCR sequence derives from an adult with an advanced solid tumor such as melanoma, head and neck, liver or kidney cancer. Source: CD4+ or CD8+ T cells sorted from blood, taken in a trial of the OX40 agonist ivuxolimab. CDR3 sequence: CASSQSPQDRGLYEQYF. For the CDR3, the DNA is TGTGCCAGCAGCCAATCCCCGCAAGATAGGGGGCTCTACGAGCAGTACTTC.